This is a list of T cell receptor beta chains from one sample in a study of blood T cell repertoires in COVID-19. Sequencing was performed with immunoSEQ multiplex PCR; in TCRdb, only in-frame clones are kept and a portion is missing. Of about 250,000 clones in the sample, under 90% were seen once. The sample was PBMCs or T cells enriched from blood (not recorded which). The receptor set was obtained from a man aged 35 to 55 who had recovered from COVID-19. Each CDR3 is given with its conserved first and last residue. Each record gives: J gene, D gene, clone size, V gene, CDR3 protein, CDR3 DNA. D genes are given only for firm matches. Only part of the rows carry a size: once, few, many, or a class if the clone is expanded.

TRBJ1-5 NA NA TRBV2 CASSESVSNQPQHF TGTGCCAGCAGTGAGTCAGTTAGCAATCAGCCCCAGCATTTT
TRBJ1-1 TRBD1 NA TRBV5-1 CASSLTGGQMNTEAFF TGCGCCAGCAGCCTAACAGGGGGCCAAATGAACACTGAAGCTTTCTTT
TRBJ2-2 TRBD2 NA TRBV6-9 CANKAGEGTGELFF TGTGCCAACAAAGCGGGAGAGGGCACCGGGGAGCTGTTTTTT
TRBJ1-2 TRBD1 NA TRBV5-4 CASSLVQGARGYTF TGTGCCAGCAGCTTGGTGCAGGGGGCGCGAGGCTACACCTTC
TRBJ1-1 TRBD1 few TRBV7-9 CASSQTGTANTEAFF TGTGCCAGCAGCCAGACCGGGACAGCGAACACTGAAGCTTTCTTT
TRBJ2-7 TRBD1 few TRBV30 CACSSGTGGIEQYF TGTGCCTGCTCTTCCGGGACAGGGGGCATCGAGCAGTACTTC
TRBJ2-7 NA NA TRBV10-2 CASSHTQGRDEQYF TGCGCCAGCAGTCATACACAGGGAAGGGACGAGCAGTACTTC
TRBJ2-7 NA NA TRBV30 CAWSPGHWEMEQYF TGTGCCTGGAGTCCGGGACACTGGGAAATGGAGCAGTACTTC
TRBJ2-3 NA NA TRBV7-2 CASSLKRQGDTQYF TGTGCCAGCAGCTTAAAGCGTCAGGGAGATACGCAGTATTTT
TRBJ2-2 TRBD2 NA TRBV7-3 CASSLTGLAGPGTGELFF TGTGCCAGCAGCTTAACGGGACTAGCGGGGCCTGGGACCGGGGAGCTGTTTTTT
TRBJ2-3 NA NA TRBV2 CASSGSYADTQYF TGTGCCAGCTCGGGGTCATACGCAGATACGCAGTATTTT
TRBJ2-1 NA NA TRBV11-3 CASSLVGDYNEQFF TGTGCCAGCAGCTTAGTTGGAGACTACAATGAGCAGTTCTTC
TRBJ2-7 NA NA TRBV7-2 CASSLFGLGFSYEQYF TGTGCCAGCAGCTTATTTGGGCTGGGCTTTTCCTACGAGCAGTACTTC
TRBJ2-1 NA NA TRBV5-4 CASSLAGRNEQFF TGTGCCAGCAGCTTGGCCGGTCGGAATGAGCAGTTCTTC
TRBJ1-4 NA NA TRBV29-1 CSVLPPGGSNEKLFF TGCAGCGTCCTCCCTCCGGGAGGGAGTAATGAAAAACTGTTTTTT
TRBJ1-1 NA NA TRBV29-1 CSVDEGMNTEAFF TGCAGCGTTGACGAGGGTATGAACACTGAAGCTTTCTTT
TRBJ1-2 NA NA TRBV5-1 CASSLDPPPDYGYTF TGCGCCAGCAGCTTGGATCCCCCCCCGGACTATGGCTACACCTTC
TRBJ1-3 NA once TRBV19 CASSPGLSSGNTIYF TGTGCCAGTAGTCCGGGACTTAGCTCTGGAAACACCATATATTTT
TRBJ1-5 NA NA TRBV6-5 CASSYSSGDNQPQHF TGTGCCAGCAGTTACTCGTCAGGGGACAATCAGCCCCAGCATTTT
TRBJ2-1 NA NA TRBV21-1 CASSKDGGREGGNEQFF TGTGCCAGCAGCAAAGACGGAGGGAGGGAGGGCGGAAATGAGCAGTTCTTC
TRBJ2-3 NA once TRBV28 CASSPGAGMVDTQYF TGTGCCAGCAGTCCAGGCGCAGGCATGGTGGATACGCAGTATTTT
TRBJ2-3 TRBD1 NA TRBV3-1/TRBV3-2 CASSQERGRTDTQYF TGTGCCAGCAGCCAAGAAAGGGGGCGCACAGATACGCAGTATTTT
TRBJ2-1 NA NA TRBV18 CASSHRGARNEQFF TGTGCCAGCTCGCACCGGGGGGCACGAAATGAGCAGTTCTTC
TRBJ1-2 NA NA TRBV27 CASKSPGGPDNYGYTF TGTGCCAGCAAATCTCCGGGCGGGCCAGATAACTATGGCTACACCTTC
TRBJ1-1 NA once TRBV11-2 CASSTLGWYTEAFF TGTGCCAGCAGCACCCTGGGCTGGTACACTGAAGCTTTCTTT
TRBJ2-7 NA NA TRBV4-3 CASSQDLSRGSYEQYF TGCGCCAGCAGCCAAGACCTAAGCAGGGGCTCCTACGAGCAGTACTTC
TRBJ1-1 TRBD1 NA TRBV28 CASKQTGVNTEAFF TGTGCCAGCAAGCAGACAGGGGTGAACACTGAAGCTTTCTTT
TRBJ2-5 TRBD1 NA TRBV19 CASSFTQGAWETQYF TGTGCCAGTAGTTTTACCCAGGGGGCATGGGAGACCCAGTACTTC
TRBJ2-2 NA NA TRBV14 CASSPYRDRNTGELFF TGTGCCAGCAGCCCCTACAGGGATAGAAACACCGGGGAGCTGTTTTTT
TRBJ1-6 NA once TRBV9 CASSVGGFRNSPLHF TGTGCCAGCAGCGTGGGGGGGTTTCGTAATTCACCCCTCCACTTT
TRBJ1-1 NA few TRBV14 CASSQVARSVAFF TGTGCCAGCAGCCAAGTCGCTCGCTCGGTGGCTTTCTTT
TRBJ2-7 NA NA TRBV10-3 CAISESTGAYEQYF TGTGCCATCAGTGAGTCGACGGGAGCCTACGAGCAGTACTTC
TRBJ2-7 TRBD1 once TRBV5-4 CASSFGTGNYEQYF TGTGCCAGCAGCTTTGGGACAGGGAACTACGAGCAGTACTTC
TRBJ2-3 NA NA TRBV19 CASSISFQGPVTDTQYF TGTGCCAGTAGTATTTCATTCCAGGGGCCGGTAACAGATACGCAGTATTTT
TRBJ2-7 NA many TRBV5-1 CASSLARSDYSYEQYF TGCGCCAGCAGCTTGGCACGTTCGGACTACTCCTACGAGCAGTACTTC
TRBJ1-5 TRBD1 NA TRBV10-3 CAITKGTGGSQQPQHF TGTGCCATCACCAAAGGGACAGGCGGGTCACAGCAGCCCCAGCATTTT
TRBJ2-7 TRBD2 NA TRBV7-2 CASSLNLAGVYEQYF TGTGCCAGCAGCTTAAATCTAGCGGGGGTCTACGAGCAGTACTTC
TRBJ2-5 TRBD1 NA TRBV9 CASSAGQGLEETQYF TGTGCCAGCAGCGCCGGACAGGGTTTGGAAGAGACCCAGTACTTC
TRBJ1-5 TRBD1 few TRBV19 CASSTDRGRLQPQHF TGTGCCAGTAGTACCGACAGGGGGCGCCTTCAGCCCCAGCATTTT
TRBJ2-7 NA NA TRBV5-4 CASSFRGQRTYEQYF TGTGCCAGCAGCTTCCGCGGTCAGAGGACCTACGAGCAGTACTTC